Following are 18 T cell receptor beta chains from one sample sequenced in a study of cytomegalovirus exposure and HLA in healthy donors listed by TCRdb under 2017. Libraries came from the immunoSEQ multiplex PCR assay. In TCRdb, the immuneACCESS table is reduced to in-frame sequences with V and J assigned. These tables do not hold every clone; where another copy was compared, an unresolved V gene accounts for under half, and the others remain unexplained. The sample profile shows roughly 150,000 clones; just under 85% of them were found once. Roughly 30% of the sample is held by the ten biggest clonotypes. Specimen: PBMCs. The receptor source for this set is a man aged 25-45 years in good health and CMV-seropositive.

The rearrangement uses TRBV27 and TRBJ2-4; D may be TRBD2 (5 bases). Trimming removed 7 bases at V and 1 base at J, with 17 bases between. This CDR3 region has 16 residues. Germline V lookup: CDR1 MNHEY, CDR2 SMNVEV (reference sequence). CDR3 sequence: CASTPSERRAKNIQYF. As DNA, the CDR3 is TGTGCCAGCACTCCCTCAGAGAGGAGGGCCAAAAACATTCAGTACTTC.

The chain has TRBV18 and TRBJ1-1; the D gene is possibly TRBD1 (5 bases). There are 15 residues in the CDR3. V was shortened by 0 bases and J by 1 base, with 9 bases between the two germline ends. The germline V gene encodes CDR1 KGHSH and CDR2 LQKENI. As DNA, the CDR3 is TGTGCCAGCTCACCACCGCTAACAGGGAACACTGAAGCTTTCTTT. This gives the protein CASSPPLTGNTEAFF.

This sequence joins TRBV2 and TRBJ2-7; D possibly corresponds to TRBD2 (6 bases). V was cut by 6 bases and J by 2 bases, with 17 bases left in between. The germline gives CDR1 SNHLY, CDR2 FYNNEI. The CDR3 is 15 residues long. The CDR3: CASRPRPGGTYEQYF. The CDR3 DNA follows: TGTGCCAGCAGGCCCAGACCCGGGGGAACCTACGAGCAGTACTTC.

J is TRBJ2-3 and V is TRBV7-9; 8 bases align to TRBD2. The V gene end was trimmed by 6 bases and the J gene end by 4 bases; junction bases not matched to a gene: 3. Germline values: CDR1 SEHNR, CDR2 FQNEAQ (reference sequence). The CDR3 has 13 residues. This CDR3 is CASRRGDADTQYF. Written as DNA, the CDR3 is TGTGCCAGCAGGCGGGGGGACGCAGATACGCAGTATTTT.

This clone was counted a few times. The V call is TRBV14, the J call TRBJ1-2; TRBD1 is a possible D gene (6 bases). Germline V lookup: CDR1 SGHDN, CDR2 FVKESK. V lost 4 bases and J lost 2, with 11 bases in between. This CDR3 region has 14 residues. CDR3 region: CASSPGGGNYGYTF. The CDR3 DNA reads TGTGCCAGCAGCCCCGGGGGGGGCAACTATGGCTACACCTTC.

The V call is TRBV5-8, the J call TRBJ1-4; D possibly corresponds to TRBD1 (5 bases). Trimming removed 0 bases at V and 8 bases at J, with 14 bases between. CDR1 is SGHTS, CDR2 YDEGEE, per germline. This CDR3 contains 15 residues. The CDR3 spells CASSLEGRVGEKLFF. The CDR3 bases are TGTGCCAGCAGCTTGGAGGGCAGGGTCGGCGAAAAACTGTTTTTT.

This sequence joins TRBV18 and TRBJ2-7; no firm D call. The V gene's germline CDR1 is KGHSH and CDR2 LQKENI. V was clipped by 3 bases and J by 2 bases, with 17 bases between them. This CDR3 contains 16 residues. CDR3: CASSPTMTTNPYEQYF. CDR3 bases: TGTGCCAGCTCACCTACCATGACAACGAATCCCTACGAGCAGTACTTC. Using reference TRBV18 and TRBJ2-7 for the parts outside the CDR3, the full variable domain is NAGVMQNPRHLVRRRGQEARLRCSPMKGHSHVYWYRQLPEEGLKFMVYLQKENIIDESGMPKERFSAEFPKEGPSILRIQQVVRGDSAAYFCASSPTMTTNPYEQYFGPGTRLTVT.

The chain uses TRBV5-6 and TRBJ2-1, with 8 bases matching TRBD1. Germline V gene lookup returns CDR1 SGHDT and CDR2 YYEEEE. The CDR3 contains 18 residues. Trimming at V came to 6 bases and at J to 3 bases, leaving 17 bases not matched to a gene. CDR3: CASNSGTGLWGGYNEQFF. In DNA form, the CDR3 reads TGTGCCAGCAACTCCGGGACAGGCCTCTGGGGTGGCTACAATGAGCAGTTCTTC. Filled out from reference TRBV5-6 and TRBJ2-1, the complete variable domain reads DAGVTQSPTHLIKTRGQQVTLRCSPKSGHDTVSWYQQALGQGPQFIFQYYEEEERQRGNFPDRFSGHQFPNYSSELNVNALLLGDSALYLCASNSGTGLWGGYNEQFFGPGTRLTVL.

The chain uses TRBV30 and TRBJ2-3; TRBD2 matches at 7 bases. This CDR3 comprises 14 residues. Per the germline V gene, CDR1 is GTSNPN and CDR2 is SVGIG (reference sequence). With V trimmed by 8 bases and J by 4 bases, 12 bases remained unmatched. The CDR3 nucleotides read TGTGCCGGTTCTGGAGGGAGGGCCGCAGATACGCAGTATTTT. Protein sequence: CAGSGGRAADTQYF. Using reference TRBV30 and TRBJ2-3 for the parts outside the CDR3, the full variable domain is SQTIHQWPATLVQPVGSPLSLECTVEGTSNPNLYWYRQAAGRGLQLLFYSVGIGQISSEVPQNLSASRPQDRQFILSSKKLLLSDSGFYLCAGSGGRAADTQYFGPGTRLTVL.

The CDR3 DNA follows: TGTGCCAGCAGCGCCGGCGGGACAGGGATTAACTACGAGCAGTACTTC. Amino acids: CASSAGGTGINYEQYF. V and J are TRBV2 and TRBJ2-7; 9 nucleotides line up with TRBD1. The CDR3 consists of 16 residues. CDR1 is SNHLY and CDR2 is FYNNEI in the germline V gene. After removal of 6 bases from V and 3 bases from J, the junction contained 12 bases not matched to a gene.

V gene TRBV5-1 combines with J gene TRBJ2-1; weak D call: TRBD1 (6 bases). The CDR3 spans 14 residues. The germline CDR1 and CDR2 sequences are SGHRS and YFSETQ. V was pared by 3 bases and J by 6 bases, with 13 bases between. As DNA, the CDR3 is TGCGCCAGCAGCTCGGACAGCATCCGCAATGAGCAGTTCTTC. Translating it yields CASSSDSIRNEQFF.

V gene TRBV4-3 combines with J gene TRBJ2-7, with 10 bases fitting TRBD2. Per the germline V gene, CDR1 is LGHNA and CDR2 is YSLEER. With 4 bases clipped from V and 1 base from J, the junction kept 1 base outside the gene matches. This CDR3 is 14 amino acids long. The DNA of the CDR3 is TGCGCCAGCAGCCGAGCGGGGGGGTCCTACGAGCAGTACTTC. Its translation: CASSRAGGSYEQYF.

The V gene is TRBV29-1, the J gene TRBJ2-4; D not certain. The CDR3 contains 13 residues. CDR1 and CDR2 from the germline V gene are SQVTM and ANQGSEA. With 3 bases removed from V and 2 bases from J, the gap between germline ends came to 8 bases. CDR3 sequence reads: CSVEFATKNIQYF. CDR3 coding DNA: TGCAGCGTTGAGTTCGCTACCAAAAACATTCAGTACTTC.

The gene calls are TRBV6-5 and TRBJ2-7, with D tentatively TRBD2 (5 bases). The CDR3 has 14 amino acids. V was shortened by 5 bases and J by 6 bases, with 17 bases between the two germline ends. The germline gives CDR1 MNHEY, CDR2 SVGAGI. The CDR3 nucleotides are TGTGCCAGCAGTCCGGACTCAGGTTCCGGCGAGCAGTACTTC. Amino acid sequence: CASSPDSGSGEQYF.

The V gene is TRBV11-2, the J gene TRBJ1-4; D ambiguous. CDR1 is SGHAT, CDR2 FQNNGV, per germline. The ends were cut back, 2 bases at V and 8 bases at J, with 21 bases in the middle. This CDR3 comprises 17 residues. The CDR3 region has the DNA TGTGCCAGCAGCTTACTCGCCCAATCTACAAGAGGGGAAAAACTGTTTTTT. This encodes CASSLLAQSTRGEKLFF.

This clone was detected only a few times. This chain uses TRBV29-1 with TRBJ1-1, with a weak D call TRBD1 (5 bases). This CDR3 has 16 amino acids. V lost 6 bases and J 1 base, leaving 21 bases between the germline ends. CDR1 and CDR2 (germline): SQVTM, ANQGSEA. CDR3 protein: CSVPSVGPQPNTEAFF. The CDR3 DNA is TGCAGCGTCCCCTCGGTGGGGCCTCAACCGAACACTGAAGCTTTCTTT.

This chain links TRBV10-1 with TRBJ2-1, with TRBD2 matching over 9 bases. The CDR3 is 16 residues long. J gave up 7 bases and V 1 base, and 8 bases lay outside the gene matches. The V gene's germline CDR1 is WNHNN and CDR2 SYGVQD (reference sequence). The DNA of the CDR3 is TGCGCCAGCAGTGAGTGGGAGCGGGAGGCGGAGAATGAGCAGTTCTTC. Its translation: CASSEWEREAENEQFF.

V and J are TRBV5-1 and TRBJ2-7, with 11 bases aligning to TRBD2. The CDR3 extends over 16 amino acids. V trimming: 4 bases; J trimming: 4 bases; junction bases outside the gene matches: 10. Germline V gene lookup returns CDR1 SGHRS and CDR2 YFSETQ. The CDR3 loop is CASSLGASGGLYEQYF. CDR3 nucleotides: TGCGCCAGCAGCCTTGGGGCTAGCGGGGGGCTTTACGAGCAGTACTTC.